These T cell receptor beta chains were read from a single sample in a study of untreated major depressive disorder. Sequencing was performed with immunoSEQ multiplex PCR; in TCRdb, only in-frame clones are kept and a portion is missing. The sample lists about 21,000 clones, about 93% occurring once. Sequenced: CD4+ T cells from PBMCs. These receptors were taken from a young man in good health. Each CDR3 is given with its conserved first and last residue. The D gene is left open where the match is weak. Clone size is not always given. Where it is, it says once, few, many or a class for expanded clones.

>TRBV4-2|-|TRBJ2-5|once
CASSQRGDGIQETQYF
TGTGCCAGCAGCCAAAGGGGCGACGGGATCCAAGAGACCCAGTACTTC
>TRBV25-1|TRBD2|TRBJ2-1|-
CASTRDGGLPNEQFF
TGTGCCAGCACCCGGGATGGGGGACTACCTAATGAGCAGTTCTTC
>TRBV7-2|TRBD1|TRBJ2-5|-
CASSLNRGEQETQYF
TGTGCCAGCAGCTTAAACAGGGGGGAACAAGAGACCCAGTACTTC
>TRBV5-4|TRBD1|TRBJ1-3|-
CASSLGDRVSGNTIYF
TGTGCCAGCAGCTTGGGGGACAGGGTTTCTGGAAACACCATATATTTT
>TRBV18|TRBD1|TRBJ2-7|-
CASSPQGAEYEQYF
TGTGCCAGCTCACCACAGGGGGCCGAGTACGAGCAGTACTTC
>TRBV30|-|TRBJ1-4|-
CAWGAGGTNEKLFF
TGTGCCTGGGGGGCCGGGGGCACTAATGAAAAACTGTTTTTT
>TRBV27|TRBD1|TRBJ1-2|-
CASSSRPRQGASLYGYTF
TGTGCCAGCAGTTCCCGGCCCCGACAGGGGGCGTCTCTCTATGGCTACACCTTC
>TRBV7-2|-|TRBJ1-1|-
CASSLTGDTEAFF
TGTGCCAGCAGCTTAACGGGGGACACTGAAGCTTTCTTT
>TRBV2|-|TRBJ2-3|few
CASTQTRSTDTQYF
TGTGCCAGCACCCAGACACGAAGCACAGATACGCAGTATTTT
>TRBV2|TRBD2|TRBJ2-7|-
CASSERGYEQYF
TGTGCCAGCAGTGAGCGGGGGTACGAGCAGTACTTC
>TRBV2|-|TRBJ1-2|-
CASRSSGGGYTF
TGTGCCAGCAGAAGCTCCGGCGGAGGCTACACCTTC
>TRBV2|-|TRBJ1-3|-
CASSEVPGSGNTIYF
TGTGCCAGCAGTGAAGTTCCAGGGAGCGGAAACACCATATATTTT
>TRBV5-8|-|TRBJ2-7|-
CASSLAVVVGLSEQYF
TGTGCCAGCAGCTTGGCGGTGGTTGTAGGGTTATCCGAGCAGTACTTC
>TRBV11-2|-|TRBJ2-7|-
CASSMLQGYEQYF
TGTGCCAGCAGTATGTTACAGGGCTACGAGCAGTACTTC
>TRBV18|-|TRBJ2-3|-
CASSPPMGRGADTQYF
TGTGCCAGCTCACCACCCATGGGGAGAGGCGCAGATACGCAGTATTTT
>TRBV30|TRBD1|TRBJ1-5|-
CAWSLTQGANQPQHF
TGTGCCTGGAGTCTGACACAGGGGGCCAATCAGCCCCAGCATTTT
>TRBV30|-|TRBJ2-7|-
CAWRPASYEQYF
TGTGCCTGGAGGCCGGCTTCCTACGAGCAGTACTTC
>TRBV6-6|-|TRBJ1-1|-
CASTLDRNTEAFF
TGTGCCAGCACTTTAGACAGGAACACTGAAGCTTTCTTT
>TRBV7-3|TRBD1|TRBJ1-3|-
CASSQGGTTSGNTIYF
TGTGCCAGCAGCCAAGGGGGCACAACCTCTGGAAACACCATATATTTT
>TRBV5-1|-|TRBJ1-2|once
CASSPSVYGYTF
TGCGCCAGCAGCCCGTCGGTCTATGGCTACACCTTC
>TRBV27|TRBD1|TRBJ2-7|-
CASSFRPGTGLPGEQYF
TGTGCCAGCAGTTTCCGTCCCGGGACAGGGCTGCCAGGCGAGCAGTACTTC
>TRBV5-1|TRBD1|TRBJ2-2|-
CASSPGTGGPGELFF
TGCGCCAGCAGCCCTGGGACAGGGGGCCCCGGGGAGCTGTTTTTT
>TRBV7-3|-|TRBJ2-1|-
CATSRDTFYNEQFF
TGTGCCACTTCAAGGGACACCTTCTACAATGAGCAGTTCTTC
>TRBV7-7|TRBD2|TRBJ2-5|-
CASSSPGGSRETQYF
TGTGCCAGCAGCTCCCCTGGCGGGAGTAGGGAGACCCAGTACTTC
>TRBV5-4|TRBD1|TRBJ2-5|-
CASSVPGQLQETQYF
TGTGCCAGCAGCGTACCGGGACAGTTACAAGAGACCCAGTACTTC
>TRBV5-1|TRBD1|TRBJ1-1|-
CASSSLPRTGFIQNTEAFF
TGCGCCAGCAGCTCCCTACCGAGGACAGGGTTCATCCAGAACACTGAAGCTTTCTTT
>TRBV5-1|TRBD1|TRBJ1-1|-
CASSGPTGGGEAFF
TGCGCCAGCAGCGGACCGACAGGGGGCGGTGAAGCTTTCTTT
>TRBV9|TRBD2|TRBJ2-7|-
CASSPGLAGGTYEQYF
TGTGCCAGCAGCCCAGGACTAGCGGGAGGGACCTACGAGCAGTACTTC
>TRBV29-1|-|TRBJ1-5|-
CSVVLGTSNQPQHF
TGCAGCGTTGTTTTAGGGACGAGCAATCAGCCCCAGCATTTT
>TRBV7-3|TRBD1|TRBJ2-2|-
CASSPQGYDGELFF
TGTGCCAGCAGTCCACAGGGGTACGACGGGGAGCTGTTTTTT
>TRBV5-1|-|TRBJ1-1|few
CASARVGVRQTEAFF
TGCGCCAGCGCTAGGGTTGGGGTTCGGCAGACTGAAGCTTTCTTT
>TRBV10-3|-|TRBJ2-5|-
CAIMKTRQETQYF
TGTGCCATCATGAAGACGAGACAAGAGACCCAGTACTTC
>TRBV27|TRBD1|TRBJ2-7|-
CASSSGQVIYEQYF
TGTGCCAGCAGTTCCGGACAGGTCATCTATGAGCAGTACTTC
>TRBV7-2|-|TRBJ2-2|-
CASSLGGRANTGELFF
TGTGCCAGCAGCTTGGGGGGGCGCGCGAACACCGGGGAGCTGTTTTTT
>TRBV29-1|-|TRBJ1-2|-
CSVGTGIPLLPTF
-
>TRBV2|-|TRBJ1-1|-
CASRGTDMNTEAFF
TGTGCCAGCAGGGGGACCGACATGAACACTGAAGCTTTCTTT
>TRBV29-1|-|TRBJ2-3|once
CSVRRPDTQYF
TGCAGCGTTCGTAGGCCCGATACGCAGTATTTT
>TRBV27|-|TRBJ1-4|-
CASSHRVGTNEKLFF
TGTGCCAGCAGCCACAGGGTGGGAACTAATGAAAAACTGTTTTTT
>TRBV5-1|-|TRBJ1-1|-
CASSSGQPMNTEAFF
TGCGCCAGCAGCTCGGGACAACCCATGAACACTGAAGCTTTCTTT
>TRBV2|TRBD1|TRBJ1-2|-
CASRPGQANYGYTF
TGTGCCAGCAGACCGGGACAGGCTAACTATGGCTACACCTTC